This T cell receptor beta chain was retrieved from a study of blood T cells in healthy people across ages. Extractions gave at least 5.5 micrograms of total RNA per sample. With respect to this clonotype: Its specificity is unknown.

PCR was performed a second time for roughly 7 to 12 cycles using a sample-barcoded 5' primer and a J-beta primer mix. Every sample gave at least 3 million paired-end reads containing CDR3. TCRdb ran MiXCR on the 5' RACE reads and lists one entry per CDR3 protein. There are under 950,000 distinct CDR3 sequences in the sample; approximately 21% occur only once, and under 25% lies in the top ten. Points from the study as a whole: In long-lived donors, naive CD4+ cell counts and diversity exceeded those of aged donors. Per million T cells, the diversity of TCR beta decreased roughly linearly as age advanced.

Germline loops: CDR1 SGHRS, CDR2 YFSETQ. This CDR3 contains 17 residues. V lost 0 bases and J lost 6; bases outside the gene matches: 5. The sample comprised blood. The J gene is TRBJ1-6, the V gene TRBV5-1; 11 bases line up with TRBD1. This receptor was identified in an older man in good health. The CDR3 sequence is CASSLEPGQGGNSPLHF. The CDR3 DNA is TGCGCCAGCAGCTTGGAACCGGGACAGGGGGGTAATTCACCCCTCCACTTT. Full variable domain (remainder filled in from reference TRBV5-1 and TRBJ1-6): KAGVTQTPRYLIKTRGQQVTLSCSPISGHRSVSWYQQTPGQGLQFLFEYFSETQRNKGNFPGRFSGRQFSNSRSEMNVSTLELGDSALYLCASSLEPGQGGNSPLHFGNGTRLTVT.